These 2 T cell receptor beta chains originate from one sample sequenced in a study of tumour-infiltrating T cells in Burkitt lymphoma. TCRdb's copy holds only in-frame clones and misses some; the assay was immunoSEQ multiplex PCR. This table holds 45,000 to 60,000 clones, around a third found once. What was sequenced was tumor tissue. The origin of the receptors is a human donor with Burkitt lymphoma.

The J gene is TRBJ2-3, the V gene TRBV18; the D is unclear. Germline V gene data show CDR1 as KGHSH and CDR2 as LQKENI. Trimming cost V 4 bases and J 4 bases, with 6 bases left between them. There are 12 residues in the CDR3. DNA of the CDR3: TGTGCCAGCTCACGGGGATCAGATACGCAGTATTTT. This translates into CASSRGSDTQYF.

This clone appeared once. The chain uses TRBV12-5 and TRBJ1-1; D unresolved. V was cut by 5 bases and J by 2 bases, with 9 bases left in between. Germline V gives CDR1 LGHNT, CDR2 FRNRAP. There are 13 residues in the CDR3. Here the CDR3 DNA reads TGTGCTAGTGGTAAGGAAGTTAACACTGAAGCTTTCTTT. This codes for CASGKEVNTEAFF.